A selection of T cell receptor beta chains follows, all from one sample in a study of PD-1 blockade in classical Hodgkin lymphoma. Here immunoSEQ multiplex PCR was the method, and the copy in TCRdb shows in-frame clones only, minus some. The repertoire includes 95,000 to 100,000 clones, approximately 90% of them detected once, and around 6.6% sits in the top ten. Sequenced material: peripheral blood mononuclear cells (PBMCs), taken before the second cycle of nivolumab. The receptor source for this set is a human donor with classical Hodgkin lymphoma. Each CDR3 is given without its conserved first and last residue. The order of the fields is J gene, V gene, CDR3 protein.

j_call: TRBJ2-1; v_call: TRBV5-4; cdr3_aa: ASSWRGGDYNEQF
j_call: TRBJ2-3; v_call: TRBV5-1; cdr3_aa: ASSFEVSTDTQY
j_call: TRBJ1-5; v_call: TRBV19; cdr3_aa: ATGSSKPQH
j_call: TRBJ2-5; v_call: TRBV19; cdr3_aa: ASSIGGGRETQY
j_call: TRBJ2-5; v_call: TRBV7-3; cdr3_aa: ASSKNGGRETQY
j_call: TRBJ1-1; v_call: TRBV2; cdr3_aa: ARQGYTEAF
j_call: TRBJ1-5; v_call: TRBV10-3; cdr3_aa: AIREEGGGNQPQH
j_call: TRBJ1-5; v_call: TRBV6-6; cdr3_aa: ASSPRTAYSNQPQH
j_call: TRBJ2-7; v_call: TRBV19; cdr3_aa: ASSINGDYEQY
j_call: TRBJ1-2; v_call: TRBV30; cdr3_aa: AWIRGQGDYGYT